The 8 T cell receptor beta chains below come from one sample, sequenced in a study of CXCR3-negative and CXCR3-positive naive CD8 T cells. These receptors' targets are unknown. Researchers prepared the TRB cDNA libraries using 5' RACE with UMI labels. TCRdb re-called the 5' RACE reads and shows each CDR3 protein once, DNA omitted. Its table records over 95,000 distinct CDR3 sequences. Study results and limitations: CXCR3-negative naive cells had less hydrophobic TRB CDR3s than did CXCR3-positive naive cells.

The sequenced sample consisted of naive CXCR3+ CD8+ T cells from blood. Subset meaning: CD45RO-CCR7+CD27+CD95- naive CD8+ T cells expressing CXCR3 (TNR3+). Every receptor here comes from a human donor in good health. Some clones in this sample may be carry-over from other donors' samples.

This chain connects TRBV7-2 to TRBJ2-7; TCRdb's D gene call, TRBD2, goes unchecked for lack of DNA. In germline, CDR1 is SGHTA, CDR2 FQGNSA. The CDR3 sequence is 16 residues long. CDR3 sequence: CASSFPLDPPSWEQYF.

The rearrangement links TRBV7-3 to TRBJ2-2; TCRdb indicates TRBD1, and absent DNA this call remains unverified. CDR1 is SGHTA, CDR2 FQGTGA, per germline. There are 18 residues in the CDR3. CDR3 region: CASSPTYTRGANTGELFF.

This sequence joins TRBV15 and TRBJ2-3; checking the TCRdb D call of TRBD2 is not possible without DNA. CDR3 length equals 15 residues. Germline-derived CDR1 and CDR2 are LNHNV and YYDKDF (reference sequence). The CDR3: CATSRSRGPLDTQYF. Filled out from reference TRBV15 and TRBJ2-3, the complete variable domain reads DAMVIQNPRYQVTQFGKPVTLSCSQTLNHNVMYWYQQKSSQAPKLLFHYYDKDFNNEADTPDNFQSRRPNTSFCFLDIRSPGLGDTAMYLCATSRSRGPLDTQYFGPGTRLTVL.

V and J are TRBV10-3 and TRBJ2-4; there is no DNA to check the TCRdb D call of TRBD2. Germline loops: CDR1 ENHRY, CDR2 SYGVKD. The CDR3 length is 18 residues. The CDR3 spells CAISHPTSDPTRGNIQYF.

This sequence joins TRBV28 and TRBJ1-3; with no DNA, the TCRdb D assignment of TRBD1 cannot be verified. Germline-derived CDR1 and CDR2 are MDHEN and SYDVKM. This CDR3 region has 15 residues. Here the CDR3 reads CASSFRQGPGNTIYF.

V gene TRBV2 combines with J gene TRBJ2-3; there is no DNA to check the TCRdb D call of TRBD1. This CDR3 region has 16 residues. The germline V gene has CDR1 SNHLY and CDR2 FYNNEI. The CDR3 spells CASSPPGTGEWGTQYF.

This chain uses TRBV2 with TRBJ2-1. Per the germline V gene, CDR1 is SNHLY and CDR2 is FYNNEI. The CDR3 runs to 14 residues. The CDR3 reads CASRNRGSYNEQFF.

The V call is TRBV29-1, the J call TRBJ2-1; TCRdb designates TRBD2, a call that cannot be tested without DNA. Germline V gives CDR1 SQVTM, CDR2 ANQGSEA. The CDR3 covers 16 residues. Here the CDR3 reads CSVASGGVASYNEQFF.